This T cell receptor beta chain was identified in a study of blood T cell repertoires in COVID-19. Looking at the study overall: COVID-19 samples, acute and convalescent, were from the United States, Italy and Spain. PBMCs, B-cell-depleted T cells, or T cells provided the cDNA or gDNA that made up the material.

While infection was still active, Seattle patients were enrolled and then followed longitudinally. Assay used: immunoSEQ multiplex PCR; TCRdb lists only in-frame clones, some missing. The sample includes some 290,000 clones, roughly 90% of them seen just once. Trimming removed 8 bases at V and 2 bases at J, with 15 bases between. The CDR3 sequence is 13 residues long. The germline CDR1 and CDR2 sequences are SQVTM and ANQGSEA. The specimen was peripheral blood. This TCR derives from a woman aged 30 to 39 with COVID-19, enrolled during active disease. This chain uses TRBV29-1 with TRBJ1-1, with D perhaps TRBD1 (5 bases). CDR3 sequence: CSTQTQGNTEAFF. In nucleotides, the CDR3 is TGCAGCACCCAAACCCAGGGCAACACTGAAGCTTTCTTT.